Below are 22 T cell receptor beta chains sequenced from a single sample in a study of blood T cell repertoires in COVID-19. Clones were read by immunoSEQ multiplex PCR, and TCRdb kept only the in-frame ones, dropping some. The profile shows 360,000 or so clones, roughly 89% of them singletons. The sequencing sample was made of peripheral blood. These receptors were taken from a man younger than 35 with active or convalescent COVID-19.

This chain links TRBV6-2 or TRBV6-3 with TRBJ1-2; D gene uncertain. The CDR3 sequence is 18 residues long. Germline loops: CDR1 MNHEY, CDR2 SVGEGT. Trimming took off 0 bases at V and 3 bases at J, with 20 bases between the two ends. The CDR3 sequence: CASSYSISSGSYDYGYTF. CDR3 bases: TGTGCCAGCAGTTACTCGATAAGCAGCGGCTCCTACGACTATGGCTACACCTTC.

This chain uses TRBV28 with TRBJ2-3; D is undetermined. The CDR3 contains 17 residues. V was trimmed by 1 base and J by 2 bases, leaving 16 bases between them. From germline, CDR1 is MDHEN and CDR2 SYDVKM. The CDR3 protein is CASSLSVPVQITDTQYF. DNA for the CDR3: TGTGCCAGCAGTTTATCTGTCCCAGTACAAATCACAGATACGCAGTATTTT.

The chain joins TRBV27 to TRBJ1-2, with D uncertain. V dropped 5 bases and J dropped 0 bases, with 7 bases sitting between them. The CDR3 is 13 residues long. Germline V gives CDR1 MNHEY, CDR2 SMNVEV (reference sequence). CDR3 coding DNA: TGTGCCAGCAGTCTCACAGCTAACTATGGCTACACCTTC. Translating gives CASSLTANYGYTF.

This clone has just one count. The rearrangement joins TRBV6-4 to TRBJ2-1, with D unresolved. The germline V gene encodes CDR1 MRHNA and CDR2 SNTAGT. This CDR3 has 13 amino acids. The V end was cut by 3 bases, the J end by 8 bases, with 11 bases between. For the CDR3, the DNA is TGTGCCAGCAGTGAAACCCTAGATGATGAGCAGTTCTTC. This translates into CASSETLDDEQFF.

The V gene is TRBV9, the J gene TRBJ2-2, with a weak D call TRBD2 (6 bases). V gave up 3 bases and J gave up 2 bases, with 14 bases separating them. Germline loops: CDR1 SGDLS, CDR2 YYNGEE. CDR3 length: 16 amino acids. CDR3 residues: CASSALPGLNTGELFF. The CDR3 DNA reads TGTGCCAGCAGCGCGCTCCCGGGACTCAACACCGGGGAGCTGTTTTTT.

The rearrangement links TRBV18 to TRBJ2-1, with D perhaps matching TRBD2 (6 bases). This CDR3 has 14 amino acids. Trimming left V 1 base short and J 8 bases short, with 12 bases between. The germline V gene encodes CDR1 KGHSH and CDR2 LQKENI. The CDR3 loop reads CASSPQRVGDEQFF. The CDR3 DNA reads as TGTGCCAGCTCACCACAGCGGGTCGGCGATGAGCAGTTCTTC.

The chain is built from TRBV3-1 (or the pseudogene TRBV3-2) and TRBJ2-7; 9 positions match TRBD1. Germline CDR1 LGHDT, CDR2 YNNKEL (reference sequence). The ends lost 3 bases at V and 0 bases at J; junction bases unmatched: 3. The CDR3 totals 15 residues. CDR3 sequence: CASSQGQGFSYEQYF. The CDR3 nucleotides are TGTGCCAGCAGCCAGGGACAGGGCTTCTCCTACGAGCAGTACTTC.

V usage is TRBV28 and J usage is TRBJ2-1, with 15 bases matching TRBD2. V trimming: 7 bases; J trimming: 1 base; junction bases outside the gene matches: 8. The CDR3 runs to 18 residues. The germline V gene has CDR1 MDHEN and CDR2 SYDVKM. CDR3 nucleotides: TGTGCCAGCACCGCACCGGGACTAGCGGGGGGATCCTACAATGAGCAGTTCTTC. Its protein is CASTAPGLAGGSYNEQFF.

The rearrangement uses TRBV19 and TRBJ2-7; D gene unclear. The CDR3 is 14 amino acids. The germline V gene has CDR1 LNHDA and CDR2 SQIVND (reference sequence). V lost 1 base to trimming and J lost 2 bases, with 9 bases between them. In DNA, the CDR3 is TGTGCCAGTAGTATAGGCGAGGTTCCCTACGAGCAGTACTTC. Its translation: CASSIGEVPYEQYF.

The chain links TRBV6-5 to TRBJ2-7; possible D gene TRBD1, 6 bases. V was shortened by 2 bases and J by 4 bases, with 18 bases between the two germline ends. CDR1 is MNHEY and CDR2 is SVGAGI in the germline V gene. CDR3 length: 16 residues. CDR3 in DNA: TGTGCCAGCAGTTACCAGGGCACAGGGCAGATATACGAGCAGTACTTC. Amino acid sequence: CASSYQGTGQIYEQYF.

V and J are TRBV28 and TRBJ1-4; 10 nucleotides agree with TRBD1. The CDR3 sequence is 15 residues long. Losses at the gene ends were 6 bases for V and 3 bases for J; bases not matched to a gene: 4. CDR1 is MDHEN, CDR2 SYDVKM, per germline. CDR3 coding DNA: TGTGCCAGCAGGAGGGACAGGGGACCTAATGAAAAACTGTTTTTT. It encodes CASRRDRGPNEKLFF. Looking up the rest from reference TRBV28 and TRBJ1-4 gives the full variable domain: DVKVTQSSRYLVKRTGEKVFLECVQDMDHENMFWYRQDPGLGLRLIYFSYDVKMKEKGDIPEGYSVSREKKERFSLILESASTNQTSMYLCASRRDRGPNEKLFFGSGTQLSVL.

This chain links TRBV25-1 with TRBJ1-2; D gene uncertain. The CDR3 loop spans 12 amino acids. The ends were cut back, 2 bases at V and 3 bases at J, with 4 bases in the middle. Looked up from germline, CDR1 is MGHDK and CDR2 is SYGVNS. CDR3 nucleotides: TGTGCCAGCAGTGAACGGGACTATGGCTACACCTTC. It is translated as CASSERDYGYTF.

This clone appeared a single time. This chain links TRBV18 with TRBJ1-4, with D possibly being TRBD1 (5 bases). Germline-derived CDR1 and CDR2 are KGHSH and LQKENI. The CDR3 spans 16 residues. V was pared by 0 bases and J by 4 bases, with 12 bases between. CDR3 region: CASSPPTGGNNEKLFF. CDR3 DNA: TGTGCCAGCTCACCACCTACGGGGGGTAATAATGAAAAACTGTTTTTT. Combining the CDR3 with reference TRBV18 and TRBJ1-4 gives the whole variable domain NAGVMQNPRHLVRRRGQEARLRCSPMKGHSHVYWYRQLPEEGLKFMVYLQKENIIDESGMPKERFSAEFPKEGPSILRIQQVVRGDSAAYFCASSPPTGGNNEKLFFGSGTQLSVL.

This clone was seen only once. This chain joins TRBV5-5 and TRBJ2-4; maybe TRBD1 (5 bases). Germline CDR1 reads SGHKS; CDR2 reads YYEKEE (reference sequence). CDR3 length equals 14 residues. The germline V and J ends were trimmed by 6 bases and 0 bases, with 10 bases remaining between them. CDR3 bases: TGTGCCAGCACTATAGGGGTAGCCAAAAACATTCAGTACTTC. Protein product: CASTIGVAKNIQYF.

The V and J genes are TRBV5-5 and TRBJ1-5; 7 nucleotides line up with TRBD1. The germline V gene has CDR1 SGHKS and CDR2 YYEKEE (reference sequence). The CDR3 has 14 amino acids. Trimming cost V 4 bases and J 4 bases; bases outside gene matches: 5. The CDR3 loop reads CASSEYRGNQPQHF. The CDR3, as DNA: TGTGCCAGCAGCGAGTACAGGGGAAATCAGCCCCAGCATTTT.

This clone was seen once. This chain joins TRBV10-3 and TRBJ2-7; 9 bases map to TRBD1. From germline, CDR1 is ENHRY and CDR2 SYGVKD. The V segment lost 9 bases and the J segment 4 bases; nucleotides outside the gene matches: 4. CDR3 length: 12 residues. The CDR3 region has the DNA TGTGCCATGGGACAGGGAGGTTACGAGCAGTACTTC. Encoded protein: CAMGQGGYEQYF.

The chain recombines TRBV19 with TRBJ1-2; D is uncertain. Germline CDR1 LNHDA, CDR2 SQIVND (reference sequence). The ends were cut back, 9 bases at V and 3 bases at J, with 14 bases in the middle. The CDR3 contains 13 residues. The DNA for the CDR3 is TGTGCCAGGTGGATAGGAGCCTACTATGGCTACACCTTC. Translated, it gives CARWIGAYYGYTF.

The V call is TRBV28, the J call TRBJ2-5; 9 positions agree with TRBD2. Germline V CDR1 and CDR2: MDHEN, SYDVKM. The CDR3 sequence is 17 residues long. V shed 7 bases and J 5 bases; nucleotides not matched to a gene: 17. The CDR3 protein is CASNPSGTSFITETQYF. The CDR3 DNA reads as TGTGCCAGCAACCCGTCCGGGACTAGCTTTATCACGGAGACCCAGTACTTC.

V gene TRBV14 combines with J gene TRBJ2-2, with D hard to call. Trimming removed 2 bases at V and 5 bases at J, with 6 bases between. Germline V gene lookup returns CDR1 SGHDN and CDR2 FVKESK. The CDR3 consists of 13 residues. The CDR3 DNA follows: TGTGCCAGCAGCCAATCGGGTACCGGGGAGCTGTTTTTT. This sequence encodes CASSQSGTGELFF.

V usage is TRBV6-2 or TRBV6-3 and J usage is TRBJ1-5; TRBD1 matches at 9 bases. The CDR3 consists of 15 residues. The germline CDR1 and CDR2 sequences are MNHEY and SVGEGT. V gave up 2 bases and J gave up 4 bases; unmatched junction bases: 3. The CDR3 protein is CASSYAGTGNQPQHF. The CDR3 DNA sequence: TGTGCCAGCAGTTACGCCGGGACAGGGAATCAGCCCCAGCATTTT.

The chain couples TRBV28 to TRBJ2-7, with 7 bases matching TRBD1. The CDR3 runs 12 residues. Per germline, CDR1 MDHEN and CDR2 SYDVKM. V was clipped by 6 bases and J by 3 bases; unmatched bases: 2. CDR3 sequence (DNA): TGTGCCAGCAGGCGACAGGGCTACGAGCAGTACTTC. This encodes CASRRQGYEQYF.

The chain recombines TRBV19 with TRBJ2-3, with D maybe TRBD1 (6 bases). The germline V gene has CDR1 LNHDA and CDR2 SQIVND (reference sequence). The V and J ends lost 6 bases and 4 bases respectively, with 14 bases between them. This CDR3 region has 14 residues. CDR3 sequence reads: CASRPQGFADTQYF. The CDR3 DNA follows: TGTGCCAGTAGGCCCCAGGGGTTCGCAGATACGCAGTATTTT. Filled out from reference TRBV19 and TRBJ2-3, the complete variable domain reads DGGITQSPKYLFRKEGQNVTLSCEQNLNHDAMYWYRQDPGQGLRLIYYSQIVNDFQKGDIAEGYSVSREKKESFPLTVTSAQKNPTAFYLCASRPQGFADTQYFGPGTRLTVL.